This record looks at one TCR beta chain sequence and its context. Its target is unknown. This entry is derived from a study of cytomegalovirus exposure and HLA in healthy donors. Notes on the study in general: Follow-up analysis later connected one missense variant in DCLRE1C with trimming of TCR beta V- and J-genes. Overall, around 160 TCR beta chains were annotated as cytomegalovirus-associated.

PCR was performed using 60 Vbeta and 13 Jbeta primers. Sequencing used immunoSEQ multiplex PCR; TCRdb keeps in-frame clones, though not all of them. Here the sample spans roughly 190,000 clones, more than 60% being singletons. CDR1 MRHNA and CDR2 SNTAGT come from the germline V gene. With 5 bases removed from V and 2 bases from J, the gap between germline ends came to 7 bases. This CDR3 has 13 amino acids. The sample was PBMCs. The TCR comes from a woman aged 25 to 39 in good health and CMV-seropositive. V gene TRBV6-4 combines with J gene TRBJ2-1, with D possibly TRBD1 on 5 matching bases. DNA for the CDR3: TGTGCCAGCAGTCTGGACACCTACAATGAGCAGTTCTTC. Protein product: CASSLDTYNEQFF.